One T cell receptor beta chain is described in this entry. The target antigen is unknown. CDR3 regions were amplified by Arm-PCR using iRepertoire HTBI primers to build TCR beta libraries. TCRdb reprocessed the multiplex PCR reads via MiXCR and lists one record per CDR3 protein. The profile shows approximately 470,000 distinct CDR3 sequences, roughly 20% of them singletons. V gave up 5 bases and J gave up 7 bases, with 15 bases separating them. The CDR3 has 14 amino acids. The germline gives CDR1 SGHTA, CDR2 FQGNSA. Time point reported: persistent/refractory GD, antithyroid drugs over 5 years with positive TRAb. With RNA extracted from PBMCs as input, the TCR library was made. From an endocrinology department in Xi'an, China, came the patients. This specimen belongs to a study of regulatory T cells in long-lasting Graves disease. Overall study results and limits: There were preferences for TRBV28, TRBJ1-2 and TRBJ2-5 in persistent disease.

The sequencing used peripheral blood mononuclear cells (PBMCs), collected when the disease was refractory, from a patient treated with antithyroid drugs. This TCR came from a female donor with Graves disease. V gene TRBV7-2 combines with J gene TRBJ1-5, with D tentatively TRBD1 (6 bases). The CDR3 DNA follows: TGTGCCAGCAGCCATCTTACAGGGCCCCAGCCCCAGCATTTT. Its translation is CASSHLTGPQPQHF. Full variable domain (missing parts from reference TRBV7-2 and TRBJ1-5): GAGVSQSPSNKVTEKGKDVELRCDPISGHTALYWYRQSLGQGLEFLIYFQGNSAPDKSGLPSDRFSAERTGGSVSTLTIQRTQQEDSAVYLCASSHLTGPQPQHFGDGTRLSIL.